Following are 12 T cell receptor beta chains from one sample sequenced in a study of shared clonotypes between healthy human individuals. Sequencing was performed with immunoSEQ multiplex PCR; in TCRdb, only in-frame clones are kept and a portion is missing. This repertoire shows approximately 2,300,000 clones, just under 95% found once; its top ten account for around 0.38%. Sample: naive CD4+ T cells from PBMCs. As to subset: CD45RA+ positively selected. The receptor set was obtained from a man aged 18 to 35 in good health. Some clones in this sample may be carry-over from other donors' samples.

Worth noting for this clone: At one of its ends the junction is not consistent with the germline gene, which may arise from a read error. J is TRBJ2-4 and V is TRBV7-2, with 8 bases lining up with TRBD1. The germline CDR1 and CDR2 sequences are SGHTA and FQGNSA. There are 14 residues in the CDR3. The CDR3 spells CASSLEPGSGQGNF. The CDR3 nucleotides read TGTGCCAGCAGCTTAGAGCCAGGGAGTGGACAGGGCAACTTC.

Here the CDR3 DNA reads TGTGCCAGCAGCTTGGGGACTAGCGGGGCCAATGAGCAGTTCTTC. Its protein is CASSLGTSGANEQFF. The chain joins TRBV7-3 to TRBJ2-1; the match to TRBD2 covers 13 bases. The ends lost 3 bases at V and 6 bases at J; junction bases unmatched: 2. The CDR3 runs 15 residues. Germline CDR1 reads SGHTA; CDR2 reads FQGTGA.

This chain uses TRBV20-1 with TRBJ2-1; D remains unclear. Germline V gives CDR1 DFQATT, CDR2 SNEGSKA (reference sequence). This CDR3 contains 11 residues. The CDR3 is CSANGYNEQFF. The CDR3, as DNA: TGCAGCGCAAACGGGTACAATGAGCAGTTCTTC.

The V and J genes are TRBV6-6 and TRBJ1-2; perhaps TRBD1 as D (5 bases). Between the trimmed V and J ends, which lost 0 bases and 8 bases, there was a span of 16 bases. The CDR3 is made up of 15 amino acids. Per germline, CDR1 MNHNY and CDR2 SVGAGI (reference sequence). The CDR3 region is CASSYSDKLSGGYTF. The CDR3 coding sequence is TGTGCCAGCAGTTACTCGGACAAGCTTTCGGGAGGCTACACCTTC.

This sequence joins TRBV7-7 and TRBJ2-7; D may be TRBD1 or TRBD2 (7 bases each). CDR3 size: 16 residues. Trimming took off 5 bases at V and 2 bases at J, with 19 bases between the two ends. Per the germline V gene, CDR1 is SSHAT and CDR2 is FNYEAQ (reference sequence). The CDR3 DNA reads TGTGCCAGCAGCCCAGGCCCCGCAGGGGGGGCCTACGAGCAGTACTTC. Amino acid sequence: CASSPGPAGGAYEQYF.

This clone showed up just a few times. Other DNA sequences in this sample translate to the same CDR3. The rearrangement links TRBV5-1 to TRBJ1-1; no clear D. The V end lost 1 base, the J end lost 1 base, and 8 bases lay between the germline ends. The CDR3 loop spans 14 amino acids. Germline V gene data show CDR1 as SGHRS and CDR2 as YFSETQ. CDR3 region: CASSLTAGNTEAFF. The CDR3 coding sequence is TGCGCCAGCAGCTTGACAGCCGGGAACACTGAAGCTTTCTTT.

The rearrangement links TRBV29-1 to TRBJ2-2; D remains unclear. CDR1 SQVTM and CDR2 ANQGSEA come from the germline V gene. V was clipped by 5 bases and J by 4 bases, with 11 bases between them. This CDR3 region has 13 residues. Here the CDR3 reads CSVSGSPTGELFF. As DNA, the CDR3 is TGCAGCGTTTCGGGCAGCCCCACCGGGGAGCTGTTTTTT.

The gene calls are TRBV6-6 and TRBJ2-7; a weak D match, TRBD2 (6 bases). CDR1 and CDR2 (germline): MNHNY, SVGAGI (reference sequence). This CDR3 contains 15 residues. The V end lost 2 bases, the J end lost 0 bases, and 11 bases lay between the germline ends. The CDR3 region has the DNA TGTGCCAGCAGTTACGGGGGGAAAAGCTCCTACGAGCAGTACTTC. It is translated as CASSYGGKSSYEQYF.

The rearrangement uses TRBV28 and TRBJ2-7; TRBD1 matches at 8 bases. CDR1 is MDHEN and CDR2 is SYDVKM in the germline V gene. J lost 5 bases, V lost 4 bases, and 16 bases had no gene match. CDR3 length equals 17 residues. Here the CDR3 reads CASSSYRLARGLDEQYF. DNA of the CDR3: TGTGCCAGCAGTTCCTACCGTCTGGCCAGGGGGCTCGACGAGCAGTACTTC.

This clone appeared once. Other DNA variants within this sample encode the same CDR3. V usage is TRBV11-2 and J usage is TRBJ1-2, with unresolved D. Germline values: CDR1 SGHAT, CDR2 FQNNGV. V lost 5 bases to trimming and J lost 1 base, with 8 bases between them. There are 13 residues in the CDR3. CDR3 sequence reads: CASSLGVNYGYTF. CDR3 nucleotides: TGTGCCAGCAGCCTGGGCGTTAACTATGGCTACACCTTC.

This clone occurred once. The chain joins TRBV7-2 to TRBJ2-5; the D gene is possibly TRBD1 (6 bases). Germline CDR1 and CDR2: SGHTA and FQGNSA. Trimming removed 3 bases at V and 2 bases at J, with 10 bases between. The CDR3 spans 14 residues. The CDR3 loop reads CASSLTGLQETQYF. CDR3 DNA: TGTGCCAGCAGCTTGACAGGCCTACAAGAGACCCAGTACTTC.

This sequence joins TRBV7-9 and TRBJ2-7, with D possibly being TRBD1 or TRBD2 (6 bases each). CDR3 length: 14 residues. Trimming cost V 2 bases and J 5 bases, with 13 bases left between them. CDR1 and CDR2 from the germline V gene are SEHNR and FQNEAQ (reference sequence). The DNA for the CDR3 is TGTGCCAGCAGCTTATCGGGGGCGTGGGACGAGCAGTACTTC. This codes for CASSLSGAWDEQYF.